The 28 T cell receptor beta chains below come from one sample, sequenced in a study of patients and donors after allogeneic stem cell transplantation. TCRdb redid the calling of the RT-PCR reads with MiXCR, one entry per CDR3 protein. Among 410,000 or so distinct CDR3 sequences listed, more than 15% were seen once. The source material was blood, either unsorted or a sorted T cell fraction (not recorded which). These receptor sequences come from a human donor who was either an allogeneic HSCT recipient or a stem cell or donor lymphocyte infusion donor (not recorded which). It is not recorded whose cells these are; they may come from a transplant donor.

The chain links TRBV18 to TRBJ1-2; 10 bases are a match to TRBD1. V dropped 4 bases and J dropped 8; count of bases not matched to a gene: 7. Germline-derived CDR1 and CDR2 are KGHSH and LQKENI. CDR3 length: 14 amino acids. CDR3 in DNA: TGTGCCAGCTCACGCGACAGGGGGCGAGAAGGCTACACCTTC. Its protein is CASSRDRGREGYTF.

The CDR3 sequence: CASSGWGYTF. DNA for the CDR3: TGTGCCAGCAGCGGGTGGGGCTACACCTTC. The V gene is TRBV12-3 or TRBV12-4, the J gene TRBJ1-2; no clear D gene. Trimming removed 6 bases at V and 8 bases at J, with 7 bases between. The CDR3 runs to 10 residues.

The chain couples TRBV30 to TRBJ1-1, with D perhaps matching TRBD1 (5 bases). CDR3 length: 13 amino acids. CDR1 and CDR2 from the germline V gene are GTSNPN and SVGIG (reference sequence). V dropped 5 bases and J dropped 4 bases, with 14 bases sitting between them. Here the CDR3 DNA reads TGTGCCTGGGAGCTAATTAGGGGCACTGAAGCTTTCTTT. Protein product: CAWELIRGTEAFF. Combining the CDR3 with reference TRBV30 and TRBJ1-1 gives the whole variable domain SQTIHQWPATLVQPVGSPLSLECTVEGTSNPNLYWYRQAAGRGLQLLFYSVGIGQISSEVPQNLSASRPQDRQFILSSKKLLLSDSGFYLCAWELIRGTEAFFGQGTRLTVV.

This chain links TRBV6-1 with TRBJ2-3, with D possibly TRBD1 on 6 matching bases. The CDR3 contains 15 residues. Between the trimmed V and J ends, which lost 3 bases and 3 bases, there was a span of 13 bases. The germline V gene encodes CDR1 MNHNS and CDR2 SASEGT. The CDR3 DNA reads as TGTGCCAGCAGTGACCACAGGGTTAGGACAGATACGCAGTATTTT. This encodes CASSDHRVRTDTQYF.

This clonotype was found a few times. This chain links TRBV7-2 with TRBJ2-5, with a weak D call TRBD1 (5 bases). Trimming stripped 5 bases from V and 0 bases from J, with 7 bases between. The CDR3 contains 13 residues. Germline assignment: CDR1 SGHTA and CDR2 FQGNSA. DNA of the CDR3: TGTGCCAGCAGCCACAGGTACCAAGAGACCCAGTACTTC. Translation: CASSHRYQETQYF.

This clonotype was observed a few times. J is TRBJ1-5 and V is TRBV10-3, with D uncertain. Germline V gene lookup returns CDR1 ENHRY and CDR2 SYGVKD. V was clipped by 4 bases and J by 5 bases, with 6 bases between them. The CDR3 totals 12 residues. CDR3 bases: TGTGCCATCAGTGCACCCGATCAGCCCCAGCATTTT. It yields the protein CAISAPDQPQHF.

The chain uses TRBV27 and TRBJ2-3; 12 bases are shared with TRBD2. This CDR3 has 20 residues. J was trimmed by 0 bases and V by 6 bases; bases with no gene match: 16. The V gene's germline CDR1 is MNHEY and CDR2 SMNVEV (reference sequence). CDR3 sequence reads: CASSPQGRLAGGLSTDTQYF. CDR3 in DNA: TGTGCCAGCAGCCCCCAAGGGCGTCTAGCGGGAGGGCTTAGCACAGATACGCAGTATTTT.

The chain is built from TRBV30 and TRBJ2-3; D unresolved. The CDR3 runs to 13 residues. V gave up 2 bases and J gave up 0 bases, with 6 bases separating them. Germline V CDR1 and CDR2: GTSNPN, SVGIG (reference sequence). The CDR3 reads CAWSMASTDTQYF. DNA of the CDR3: TGTGCCTGGAGTATGGCTAGCACAGATACGCAGTATTTT.

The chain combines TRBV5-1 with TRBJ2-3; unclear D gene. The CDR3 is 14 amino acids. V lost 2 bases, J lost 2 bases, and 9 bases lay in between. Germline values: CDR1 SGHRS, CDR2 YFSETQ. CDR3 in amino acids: CASSLRRTTDTQYF. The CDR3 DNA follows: TGCGCCAGCAGCTTACGGCGGACCACAGATACGCAGTATTTT.

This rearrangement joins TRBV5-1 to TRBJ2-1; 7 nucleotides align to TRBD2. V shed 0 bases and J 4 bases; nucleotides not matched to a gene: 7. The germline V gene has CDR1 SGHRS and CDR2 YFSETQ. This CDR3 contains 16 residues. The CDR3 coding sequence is TGCGCCAGCAGCTTGGTAGGAGGGAGGGTGTACAATGAGCAGTTCTTC. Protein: CASSLVGGRVYNEQFF.

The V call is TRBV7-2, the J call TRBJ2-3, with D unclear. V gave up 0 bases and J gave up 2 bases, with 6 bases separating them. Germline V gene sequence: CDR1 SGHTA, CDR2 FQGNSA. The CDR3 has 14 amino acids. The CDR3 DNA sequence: TGTGCCAGCAGCTTAGCTGCTTACACAGATACGCAGTATTTT. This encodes CASSLAAYTDTQYF.

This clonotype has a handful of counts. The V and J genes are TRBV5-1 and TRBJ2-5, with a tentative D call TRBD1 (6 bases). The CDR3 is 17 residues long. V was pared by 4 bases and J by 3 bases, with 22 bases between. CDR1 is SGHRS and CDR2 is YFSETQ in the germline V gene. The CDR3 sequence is CASSLNPMTGREETQYF. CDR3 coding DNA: TGCGCCAGCAGCCTCAATCCGATGACAGGCCGCGAAGAGACCCAGTACTTC.

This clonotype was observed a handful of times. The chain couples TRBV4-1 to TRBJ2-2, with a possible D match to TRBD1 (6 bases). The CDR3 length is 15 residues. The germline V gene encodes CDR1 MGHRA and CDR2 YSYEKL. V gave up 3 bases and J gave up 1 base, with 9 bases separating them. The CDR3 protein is CASSHMGQNTGELFF. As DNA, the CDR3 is TGCGCCAGCAGCCATATGGGACAGAACACCGGGGAGCTGTTTTTT.

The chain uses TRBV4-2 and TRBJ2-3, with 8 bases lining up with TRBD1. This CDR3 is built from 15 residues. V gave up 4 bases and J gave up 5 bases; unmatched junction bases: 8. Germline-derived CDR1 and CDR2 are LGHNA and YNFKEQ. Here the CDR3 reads CASSPGQGLVDTQYF. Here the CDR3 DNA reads TGTGCCAGCAGCCCAGGACAGGGTCTGGTAGATACGCAGTATTTT.

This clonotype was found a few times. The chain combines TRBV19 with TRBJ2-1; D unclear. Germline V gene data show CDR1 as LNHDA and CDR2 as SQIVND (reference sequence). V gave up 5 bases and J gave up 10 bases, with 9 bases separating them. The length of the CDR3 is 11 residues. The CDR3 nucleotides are TGTGCCAGTAGTTTCTTCGGGGAGCAGTTCTTC. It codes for CASSFFGEQFF.

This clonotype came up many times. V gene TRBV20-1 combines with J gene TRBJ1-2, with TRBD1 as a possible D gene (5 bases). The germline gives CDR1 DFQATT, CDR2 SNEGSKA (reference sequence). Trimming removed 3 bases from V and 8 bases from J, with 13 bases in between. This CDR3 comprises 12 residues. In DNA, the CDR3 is TGCAGTGCTAGGCCGGGGCTTTTAGGCTACACCTTC. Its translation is CSARPGLLGYTF.

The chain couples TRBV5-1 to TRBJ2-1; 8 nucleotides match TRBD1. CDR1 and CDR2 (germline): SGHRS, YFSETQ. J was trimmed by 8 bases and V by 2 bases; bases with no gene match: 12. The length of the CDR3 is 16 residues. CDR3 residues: CASSFRRGRIKDEQFF. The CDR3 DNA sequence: TGCGCCAGCAGCTTCCGCAGGGGGCGGATCAAGGATGAGCAGTTCTTC.

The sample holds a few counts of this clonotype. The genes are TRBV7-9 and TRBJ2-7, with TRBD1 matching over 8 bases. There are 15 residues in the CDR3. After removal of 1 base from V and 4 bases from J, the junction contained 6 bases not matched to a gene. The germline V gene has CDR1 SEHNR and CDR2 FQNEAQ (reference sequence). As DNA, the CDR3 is TGTGCCAGCAGCTTAGGGAGACAGGGGTATTACGAGCAGTACTTC. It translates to CASSLGRQGYYEQYF.

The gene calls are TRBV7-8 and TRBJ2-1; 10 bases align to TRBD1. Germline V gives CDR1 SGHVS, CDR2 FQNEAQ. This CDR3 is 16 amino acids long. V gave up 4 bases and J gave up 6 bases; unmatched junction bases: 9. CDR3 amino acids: CASSSSGTGVFNEQFF. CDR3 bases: TGTGCCAGCAGCTCGAGCGGGACAGGGGTGTTCAATGAGCAGTTCTTC.

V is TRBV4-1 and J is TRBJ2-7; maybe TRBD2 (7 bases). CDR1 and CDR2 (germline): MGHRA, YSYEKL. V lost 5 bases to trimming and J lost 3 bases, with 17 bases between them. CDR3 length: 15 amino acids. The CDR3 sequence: CASSYQQGGDYEQYF. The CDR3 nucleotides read TGCGCCAGCAGCTACCAACAGGGAGGGGACTACGAGCAGTACTTC.

This CDR3 is CASRVARDGGERLFF. The CDR3 bases are TGTGCCAGCCGGGTTGCCCGGGACGGCGGAGAACGACTGTTTTTT. This sequence joins TRBV9 and TRBJ1-4; TRBD1 is a possible D gene (5 bases). V dropped 7 bases and J dropped 13 bases, with 26 bases sitting between them. Germline V lookup: CDR1 SGDLS, CDR2 YYNGEE. The CDR3 covers 15 residues.

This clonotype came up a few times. The chain's CDR3 is CASSSRLGDEQFF. DNA for the CDR3: TGTGCCAGCAGCTCTCGACTGGGCGATGAGCAGTTCTTC. J is TRBJ2-1 and V is TRBV7-9; D gene ambiguous. The ends were cut back, 4 bases at V and 8 bases at J, with 12 bases in the middle. The CDR3 is 13 residues long. The germline CDR1 and CDR2 sequences are SEHNR and FQNEAQ (reference sequence).

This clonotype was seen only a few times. The CDR3 region is CASSAGENHNQPQHF. CDR3 in DNA: TGTGCCAGCAGCGCAGGAGAGAACCACAATCAGCCCCAGCATTTT. This rearrangement joins TRBV9 to TRBJ1-5; D is unresolved. Per the germline V gene, CDR1 is SGDLS and CDR2 is YYNGEE. Between the trimmed V and J ends, which lost 3 bases and 3 bases, there was a span of 13 bases. The CDR3 length is 15 residues.

The CDR3 sequence: CASSRTWDRDEQYF. The CDR3 nucleotides read TGTGCCAGCAGCCGGACATGGGACAGGGACGAGCAGTACTTC. The chain couples TRBV7-2 to TRBJ2-7; 9 bases are a match to TRBD1. V trimming: 5 bases; J trimming: 5 bases; junction bases outside the gene matches: 7. The CDR3 covers 14 residues. Germline CDR1 reads SGHTA; CDR2 reads FQGNSA. Full variable domain (missing parts from reference TRBV7-2 and TRBJ2-7): GAGVSQSPSNKVTEKGKDVELRCDPISGHTALYWYRQSLGQGLEFLIYFQGNSAPDKSGLPSDRFSAERTGGSVSTLTIQRTQQEDSAVYLCASSRTWDRDEQYFGPGTRLTVT.

The CDR3 coding sequence is TGCAGTGCTTGGGGCCCGGGTACGCAGTATTTT. This sequence encodes CSAWGPGTQYF. V is TRBV20-1 and J is TRBJ2-3; D may be TRBD1 (5 bases). The CDR3 consists of 11 residues. Germline CDR1 DFQATT, CDR2 SNEGSKA (reference sequence). V was shortened by 5 bases and J by 8 bases, with 11 bases between the two germline ends.

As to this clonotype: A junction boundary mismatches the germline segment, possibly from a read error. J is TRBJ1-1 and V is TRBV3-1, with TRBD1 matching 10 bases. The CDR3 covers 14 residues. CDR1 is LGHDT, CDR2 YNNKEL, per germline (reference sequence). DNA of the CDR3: TGTGCCAGCACCTCAGACAGGGGGCCATATAGGGCTTCCTTT. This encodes CASTSDRGPYRASF.

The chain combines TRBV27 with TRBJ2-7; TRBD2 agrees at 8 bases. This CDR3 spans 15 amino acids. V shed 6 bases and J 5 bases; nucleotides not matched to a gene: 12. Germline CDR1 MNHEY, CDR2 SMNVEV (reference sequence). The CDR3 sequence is CASRLGGAEIDEQYF. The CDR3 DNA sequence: TGTGCCAGCAGACTCGGGGGGGCCGAAATCGACGAGCAGTACTTC.

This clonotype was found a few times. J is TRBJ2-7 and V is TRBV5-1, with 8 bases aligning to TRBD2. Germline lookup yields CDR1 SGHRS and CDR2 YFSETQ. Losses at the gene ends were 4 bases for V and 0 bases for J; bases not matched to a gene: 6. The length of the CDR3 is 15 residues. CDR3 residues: CASSNVAGSSYEQYF. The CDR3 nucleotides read TGCGCCAGCAGCAATGTAGCGGGGAGCTCCTACGAGCAGTACTTC.